These 12 T cell receptor beta chains were sequenced from one sample in a study of blood T cell repertoires in COVID-19. This table comes from immunoSEQ multiplex PCR, and its TCRdb copy is limited to in-frame clones, with some not included. The sample has about 330,000 clones, more than 75% seen once. The material sequenced was peripheral blood. Source of these receptors: a woman between 45 and 60 years old with acute or convalescent COVID-19.

V usage is TRBV19 and J usage is TRBJ1-5, with a weak D call TRBD1 (5 bases). The V end was cut by 1 base, the J end by 2 bases, with 9 bases between. CDR1 is LNHDA and CDR2 is SQIVND in the germline V gene (reference sequence). CDR3 size: 15 residues. In DNA, the CDR3 is TGTGCCAGTAGTATAGCAGGGTCTGGCAATCAGCCCCAGCATTTT. Its translation is CASSIAGSGNQPQHF.

The chain employs TRBV7-6 and TRBJ2-1, with a possible D match to TRBD2 (5 bases). Germline CDR1 and CDR2: SGHVS and FNYEAQ. V was cut by 1 base and J by 1 base, with 14 bases left in between. The CDR3 is made up of 17 amino acids. CDR3 in amino acids: CASSLDKREESYNEQFF. The CDR3 DNA reads as TGTGCCAGCAGCTTAGATAAACGGGAAGAATCCTACAATGAGCAGTTCTTC.

The chain recombines TRBV9 with TRBJ2-1; tentative D call: TRBD2 (6 bases). The germline CDR1 and CDR2 sequences are SGDLS and YYNGEE. V gave up 2 bases and J gave up 1 base, with 10 bases separating them. The CDR3 has 15 residues. The CDR3 DNA reads as TGTGCCAGCAGCGTTGACAGCGGGTCCTACAATGAGCAGTTCTTC. Translation: CASSVDSGSYNEQFF.

The rearrangement links TRBV5-1 to TRBJ2-7; D gene ambiguous. This CDR3 comprises 15 residues. Per germline, CDR1 SGHRS and CDR2 YFSETQ. V lost 0 bases and J 2 bases, leaving 12 bases between the germline ends. CDR3 in amino acids: CASSLAWPGPYEQYF. The DNA for the CDR3 is TGCGCCAGCAGCTTGGCCTGGCCAGGCCCCTACGAGCAGTACTTC.

J is TRBJ1-1 and V is TRBV7-9; the D is unclear. The V end was cut by 2 bases, the J end by 1 base, with 11 bases between. The CDR3 extends over 15 amino acids. Germline V gene sequence: CDR1 SEHNR, CDR2 FQNEAQ (reference sequence). CDR3 protein: CASSLLSGRNTEAFF. The CDR3 nucleotides are TGTGCCAGCAGCTTATTGTCTGGCAGGAACACTGAAGCTTTCTTT.

The chain recombines TRBV18 with TRBJ2-1, with 7 bases fitting TRBD1. The CDR3 length is 13 residues. Losses at the gene ends were 3 bases for V and 8 bases for J; bases not matched to a gene: 4. The germline gives CDR1 KGHSH, CDR2 LQKENI. CDR3 nucleotides: TGTGCCAGCTCACCCGCACAGGGGTATGAGCAGTTCTTC. Translating gives CASSPAQGYEQFF.

This clone has only one observation. The chain has TRBV4-2 and TRBJ2-7; D call uncertain. Trimming shortened V by 4 bases and J by 5 bases, and 12 bases separated the two germline ends. Germline CDR1 LGHNA, CDR2 YNFKEQ. This CDR3 has 13 amino acids. The CDR3 bases are TGTGCCAGCAGCCCTTCCCACCGGGACGAGCAGTACTTC. Amino acids: CASSPSHRDEQYF.

This chain uses TRBV6-6 with TRBJ1-2, with TRBD1 as a possible D gene (5 bases). The CDR3 length is 12 residues. Per the germline V gene, CDR1 is MNHNY and CDR2 is SVGAGI (reference sequence). V was cut by 1 base and J by 7 bases, with 7 bases left in between. This CDR3 reads CASSYWGGGYTF. In DNA form, the CDR3 reads TGTGCCAGCAGTTACTGGGGGGGTGGCTACACCTTC.

The rearrangement uses TRBV7-9 and TRBJ2-1, with 10 bases that match TRBD2. The V segment lost 1 base and the J segment 7 bases; nucleotides outside the gene matches: 4. The CDR3 runs to 15 residues. Germline CDR1 SEHNR, CDR2 FQNEAQ (reference sequence). CDR3 sequence (DNA): TGTGCCAGCAGCTTAGAGGGTAGCGGGAGGAATGAGCAGTTCTTC. Protein: CASSLEGSGRNEQFF.

This clone occurred a few times. The rearrangement joins TRBV7-3 to TRBJ1-1; 12 nucleotides align to TRBD1. This CDR3 comprises 17 residues. Germline V gene data show CDR1 as SGHTA and CDR2 as FQGTGA. V was pared by 4 bases and J by 1 base, with 7 bases of the junction left unmatched. CDR3 bases: TGTGCCAGCAGCTCCGGGACAGGGGGCCTCACGAACACTGAAGCTTTCTTT. This codes for CASSSGTGGLTNTEAFF.

V and J are TRBV15 and TRBJ1-2; 9 bases line up with TRBD1. V dropped 6 bases and J dropped 5; count of bases not matched to a gene: 7. Germline loops: CDR1 LNHNV, CDR2 YYDKDF (reference sequence). The CDR3 length is 14 residues. CDR3 nucleotides: TGTGCCACCAGGTCGGGACAGGGAGGGTATGGCTACACCTTC. This encodes CATRSGQGGYGYTF.

The rearrangement uses TRBV28 and TRBJ2-6; D may be TRBD1 (5 bases). Germline loops: CDR1 MDHEN, CDR2 SYDVKM. The CDR3 is made up of 16 amino acids. V was clipped by 1 base and J by 0 bases, with 7 bases between them. The CDR3 reads CASSLLGVSGANVLTF. As DNA, the CDR3 is TGTGCCAGCAGTTTATTAGGGGTCTCTGGGGCCAACGTCCTGACTTTC.